Listed below are T cell receptor beta chains from one sample, sequenced in a study of early T cells in non-severe SARS-CoV-2 infection. TCRdb fed the 5' RACE reads into MiXCR, producing one record per CDR3 protein. In the table there are about 64,000 distinct CDR3 sequences, over 4% of which are singletons. The sequenced sample was whole blood. The origin of the receptors is an adult who was a healthcare worker with PCR-confirmed SARS-CoV-2 infection or an uninfected control (not recorded which). Both conserved end residues are part of each CDR3. Fields, in order: J gene, CDR3 length, D gene, clone size, V gene, CDR3 DNA, CDR3 protein. A D gene is named only where the DNA matches it firmly. Only some rows state a clone size, as once, few, many or a class for expanded clones.

j_call: TRBJ1-1; cdr3_length: 17; d_call: TRBD1; clone_size: NA; v_call: TRBV15; cdr3_nt: TGTGCCACCAGCAGAGACCCAGGACAGGGCGTGAACACTGAAGCTTTCTTT; cdr3_aa: CATSRDPGQGVNTEAFF
j_call: TRBJ2-3; cdr3_length: 12; d_call: NA; clone_size: many; v_call: TRBV5-6; cdr3_nt: TGTGCCAGTCTCGAGGGGACAGATACGCAGTATTTT; cdr3_aa: CASLEGTDTQYF
j_call: TRBJ2-1; cdr3_length: 15; d_call: NA; clone_size: many; v_call: TRBV7-2; cdr3_nt: TGTGCCAGCAGCTCAGGACCCGCATCCTACAATGAGCAGTTCTTC; cdr3_aa: CASSSGPASYNEQFF
j_call: TRBJ1-1; cdr3_length: 14; d_call: NA; clone_size: many; v_call: TRBV12-3/TRBV12-4; cdr3_nt: TGTGCCAGCAGTTTGGGCCTACTGAACACTGAAGCTTTCTTT; cdr3_aa: CASSLGLLNTEAFF
j_call: TRBJ2-6; cdr3_length: 16; d_call: TRBD2; clone_size: many; v_call: TRBV12-5; cdr3_nt: TGTGCTAGTGGTCCTCCTGGGGGGGATGGGGCCAACGTCCTGACTTTC; cdr3_aa: CASGPPGGDGANVLTF
j_call: TRBJ2-1; cdr3_length: 18; d_call: TRBD2; clone_size: NA; v_call: TRBV28; cdr3_nt: TGTGCCAGCAGTCATGGACTGGGGACTAGCGGGATCGTAAATGAGCAGTTCTTC; cdr3_aa: CASSHGLGTSGIVNEQFF
j_call: TRBJ1-5; cdr3_length: 13; d_call: NA; clone_size: few; v_call: TRBV5-5; cdr3_nt: TGTGCCAGCAGCCGGGACGAGAGGCAGCCCCAGCATTTT; cdr3_aa: CASSRDERQPQHF
j_call: TRBJ2-5; cdr3_length: 15; d_call: TRBD2; clone_size: few; v_call: TRBV7-2; cdr3_nt: TGTGCCAGCAGCTTGGGACTAGCGGGTCAAGAGACCCAGTACTTC; cdr3_aa: CASSLGLAGQETQYF
j_call: TRBJ2-5; cdr3_length: 13; d_call: NA; clone_size: many; v_call: TRBV19; cdr3_nt: TGTGCCAGTAGTAGGGGCAGGGCAGAGACCCAGTACTTC; cdr3_aa: CASSRGRAETQYF
j_call: TRBJ2-1; cdr3_length: 19; d_call: NA; clone_size: NA; v_call: TRBV7-2; cdr3_nt: TGTGCCAGCAGCTTAGTGAGATCGAGTTTCACTAGAGGAATCCATGAGCAGTTCTTC; cdr3_aa: CASSLVRSSFTRGIHEQFF
j_call: TRBJ1-6; cdr3_length: 15; d_call: NA; clone_size: NA; v_call: TRBV2; cdr3_nt: TGTGCCAGCAGTTCTGGGGACTCCTATAATTCACCCCTCCACTTT; cdr3_aa: CASSSGDSYNSPLHF
j_call: TRBJ2-1; cdr3_length: 16; d_call: TRBD1; clone_size: many; v_call: TRBV6-5; cdr3_nt: TGTGCCAGCAGTTTCACCGGGACAGGGGTAGGGTTTGAGCAGTTCTTC; cdr3_aa: CASSFTGTGVGFEQFF
j_call: TRBJ1-1; cdr3_length: 11; d_call: NA; clone_size: many; v_call: TRBV6-5; cdr3_nt: TGTGCCAGCAGTAGAGACACTGAAGCTTTCTTT; cdr3_aa: CASSRDTEAFF
j_call: TRBJ1-2; cdr3_length: 14; d_call: NA; clone_size: many; v_call: TRBV25-1; cdr3_nt: TGTGCCAGCAGCCCTGAGGGACCCAGTGATGGCTACACCTTC; cdr3_aa: CASSPEGPSDGYTF
j_call: TRBJ2-3; cdr3_length: 14; d_call: NA; clone_size: few; v_call: TRBV6-1; cdr3_nt: TGTGCCAGCAGAAACAGAGCGAGCACAGATACGCAGTATTTT; cdr3_aa: CASRNRASTDTQYF
j_call: TRBJ2-7; cdr3_length: 13; d_call: TRBD1; clone_size: few; v_call: TRBV10-3; cdr3_nt: TGTGCCATCAAAGGACAGGGGGCCGACGAGCAGTACTTC; cdr3_aa: CAIKGQGADEQYF
j_call: TRBJ2-2; cdr3_length: 15; d_call: TRBD2; clone_size: few; v_call: TRBV7-2; cdr3_nt: TGTGCCAGCAGCCCGAGACTAGCGGGGGCCGGGGAGCTGTTTTTT; cdr3_aa: CASSPRLAGAGELFF
j_call: TRBJ1-1; cdr3_length: 13; d_call: NA; clone_size: many; v_call: TRBV3-1; cdr3_nt: TGTGCCAGCAGCCAAGACAGGGGCACTGAAGCTTTCTTT; cdr3_aa: CASSQDRGTEAFF
j_call: TRBJ2-2; cdr3_length: 17; d_call: NA; clone_size: many; v_call: TRBV5-1; cdr3_nt: TGCGCCAGCAGCTCACTAAACTCGGACGCGGGGAGCGGGGAGCTGTTTTTT; cdr3_aa: CASSSLNSDAGSGELFF
j_call: TRBJ2-3; cdr3_length: 14; d_call: NA; clone_size: few; v_call: TRBV3-1; cdr3_nt: TGTGCCAGCAGCCTTCAAGAGTTCCCAGGTCCGCAGTATTTT; cdr3_aa: CASSLQEFPGPQYF
j_call: TRBJ2-1; cdr3_length: 15; d_call: TRBD2; clone_size: many; v_call: TRBV5-1; cdr3_nt: TGCGCCAGCAGCTTGGTCGCGGGAGGGCCAGATGAGCAGTTCTTC; cdr3_aa: CASSLVAGGPDEQFF
j_call: TRBJ2-2; cdr3_length: 15; d_call: NA; clone_size: NA; v_call: TRBV11-1; cdr3_nt: TGTGCCAGCAGCGAATTAGCTCCCCCCCTCGGGGAGCTGTTTTTT; cdr3_aa: CASSELAPPLGELFF
j_call: TRBJ2-1; cdr3_length: 16; d_call: TRBD1; clone_size: NA; v_call: TRBV11-2; cdr3_nt: TGTGCCAGCAGAAAATCCGGGACAGGATCCTACAATAAGCAGTTCTTC; cdr3_aa: CASRKSGTGSYNKQFF
j_call: TRBJ2-3; cdr3_length: 17; d_call: TRBD2; clone_size: many; v_call: TRBV24-1; cdr3_nt: TGTGCCACCAGTCCGGGGGGGAGGCAACTCATCGGAGATACGCAGTATTTT; cdr3_aa: CATSPGGRQLIGDTQYF
j_call: TRBJ1-2; cdr3_length: 14; d_call: NA; clone_size: many; v_call: TRBV27; cdr3_nt: TGTGCCAGCAGTCCACGGACACTTAACTATGGCTACACCTTC; cdr3_aa: CASSPRTLNYGYTF
j_call: TRBJ1-4; cdr3_length: 15; d_call: NA; clone_size: many; v_call: TRBV15; cdr3_nt: TGTGCCACCAGCAGAGATGGGGCGGTGGGAGAAAAACTGTTTTTT; cdr3_aa: CATSRDGAVGEKLFF
j_call: TRBJ2-6; cdr3_length: 15; d_call: NA; clone_size: NA; v_call: TRBV4-3; cdr3_nt: TGCGCCAGCAGCCATGACACCTCTGGGGCCAACGTCCTGACTTTC; cdr3_aa: CASSHDTSGANVLTF
j_call: TRBJ2-6; cdr3_length: 19; d_call: TRBD2; clone_size: many; v_call: TRBV5-5; cdr3_nt: TGTGCCAGCAGCTCGGGTGGGACTAGCGGGTACTCTGGGGCCAACGTCCTGACTTTC; cdr3_aa: CASSSGGTSGYSGANVLTF
j_call: TRBJ2-7; cdr3_length: 15; d_call: TRBD2; clone_size: NA; v_call: TRBV10-2; cdr3_nt: TGCGCCAGCAGTCAAAGCGGGGGGAGCTCCTACGAGCAGTACTTC; cdr3_aa: CASSQSGGSSYEQYF
j_call: TRBJ1-2; cdr3_length: 13; d_call: NA; clone_size: NA; v_call: TRBV5-4; cdr3_nt: TGTGCCAGCAGCCCAGGGCCAAACTATGGCTACACCTTC; cdr3_aa: CASSPGPNYGYTF
j_call: TRBJ2-5; cdr3_length: 14; d_call: NA; clone_size: many; v_call: TRBV28; cdr3_nt: TGTGCCAGCAGTTATGGGGGGCGGCGAGAGACCCAGTACTTC; cdr3_aa: CASSYGGRRETQYF
j_call: TRBJ1-3; cdr3_length: 11; d_call: NA; clone_size: NA; v_call: TRBV30; cdr3_nt: TGTGCCTGGAGCATCAAAAACACCATATATTTT; cdr3_aa: CAWSIKNTIYF
j_call: TRBJ1-1; cdr3_length: 14; d_call: NA; clone_size: few; v_call: TRBV10-3; cdr3_nt: TGTGCCATCAGTGAAGGGAGGGGGGACACTGAAGCTTTCTTT; cdr3_aa: CAISEGRGDTEAFF
j_call: TRBJ2-5; cdr3_length: 14; d_call: NA; clone_size: few; v_call: TRBV7-8; cdr3_nt: TGTGCCAGCAGCTTATACGGAGGGGGAGAGACCCAGTACTTC; cdr3_aa: CASSLYGGGETQYF
j_call: TRBJ2-1; cdr3_length: 13; d_call: TRBD1; clone_size: NA; v_call: TRBV19; cdr3_nt: TGTGCCAGTCGAAAACAGGGGGCGGATGAGCAGTTCTTC; cdr3_aa: CASRKQGADEQFF
j_call: TRBJ2-5; cdr3_length: 16; d_call: TRBD2; clone_size: many; v_call: TRBV4-2; cdr3_nt: TGTGCCAGCAGCCAGGGACTAGCGGGAGGACAAGAGACCCAGTACTTC; cdr3_aa: CASSQGLAGGQETQYF
j_call: TRBJ2-3; cdr3_length: 15; d_call: TRBD2; clone_size: many; v_call: TRBV30; cdr3_nt: TGTGCCTGGAGTGCCTCTAGCGGGAACCGGGATACGCAGTATTTT; cdr3_aa: CAWSASSGNRDTQYF
j_call: TRBJ2-7; cdr3_length: 15; d_call: TRBD1; clone_size: NA; v_call: TRBV7-8; cdr3_nt: TGTGCCAGCAGCTTAGCGGGGAACAGGGGCGGGGAGCAGTACTTC; cdr3_aa: CASSLAGNRGGEQYF
j_call: TRBJ2-7; cdr3_length: 12; d_call: TRBD2; clone_size: many; v_call: TRBV24-1; cdr3_nt: TGTGCCACCACGCGGGGGTACTACGAGCAGTACTTC; cdr3_aa: CATTRGYYEQYF
j_call: TRBJ2-3; cdr3_length: 13; d_call: TRBD2; clone_size: many; v_call: TRBV27; cdr3_nt: TGTGCCAGCAAGGGCGGGAGGACGGATACGCAGTATTTT; cdr3_aa: CASKGGRTDTQYF
j_call: TRBJ2-3; cdr3_length: 16; d_call: TRBD2; clone_size: many; v_call: TRBV7-8; cdr3_nt: TGTGCCAGCATCTTGAGACTAGCGGGGGGTCCAGATACGCAGTATTTT; cdr3_aa: CASILRLAGGPDTQYF
j_call: TRBJ2-5; cdr3_length: 16; d_call: NA; clone_size: many; v_call: TRBV6-5; cdr3_nt: TGTGCCAGCAGTTACTCGACTGGCAGGGCCGGGGAGACCCAGTACTTC; cdr3_aa: CASSYSTGRAGETQYF
j_call: TRBJ2-7; cdr3_length: 14; d_call: NA; clone_size: few; v_call: TRBV25-1; cdr3_nt: TGTGCCAGCAGTGATACGGGCAGATACTACGAGCAGTACTTC; cdr3_aa: CASSDTGRYYEQYF
j_call: TRBJ2-1; cdr3_length: 16; d_call: TRBD1; clone_size: NA; v_call: TRBV7-9; cdr3_nt: TGTGCCAGCAGCCCGAACAGGGGGAGCTCCTACAATGAGCAGTTCTTC; cdr3_aa: CASSPNRGSSYNEQFF
j_call: TRBJ1-6; cdr3_length: 16; d_call: TRBD1; clone_size: many; v_call: TRBV2; cdr3_nt: TGTGCCAGCAGTACAGAATACGGACAGGGCCGTTCACCCCTCCACTTT; cdr3_aa: CASSTEYGQGRSPLHF
j_call: TRBJ2-5; cdr3_length: 14; d_call: NA; clone_size: many; v_call: TRBV7-9; cdr3_nt: TGTGCCAGCAGCTTAGCAGGGTTGAAAGAGACCCAGTACTTC; cdr3_aa: CASSLAGLKETQYF
j_call: TRBJ2-1; cdr3_length: 11; d_call: NA; clone_size: many; v_call: TRBV30; cdr3_nt: TGTGCCTGGAGTGTAGACAATGAGCAGTTCTTC; cdr3_aa: CAWSVDNEQFF
j_call: TRBJ2-1; cdr3_length: 15; d_call: TRBD2; clone_size: many; v_call: TRBV24-1; cdr3_nt: TGTGCCACCAGTGACCCTAGCGGGGATTACAATGAGCAGTTCTTC; cdr3_aa: CATSDPSGDYNEQFF